The 12 T cell receptor beta chains below come from one sample, sequenced in a study of metastatic and nonmetastatic thyroid tumors. Patients were all untreated before their thyroid surgery. TCRdb ran MiXCR on the PCR reads. The sample lists roughly 58,000 clones; about 4% were seen once. The sequencing input was blood. The receptors were gathered from a female donor with papillary thyroid cancer or a benign thyroid nodule (not recorded which). Some clones in this sample may be carry-over from other donors' samples.

This clone showed up many times. This sequence may be a read error, since a much larger clone differs from it by one base. Other DNA sequences of this sample code for an identical CDR3. The chain employs TRBV6-1 and TRBJ1-1, with D unresolved. Germline assignment: CDR1 MNHNS and CDR2 SASEGT. The CDR3 is 14 residues long. V lost 5 bases and J 1 base, leaving 11 bases between the germline ends. The CDR3 loop reads CASSIVTGNTEAFF. The CDR3 coding sequence is TGTGCCAGCAGTATTGTGACGGGGAACACTGAAGCTTTCTTT.

This clone was observed at least ten times. The V call is TRBV3-1, the J call TRBJ1-3; possible D gene TRBD1, 5 bases. The CDR3 consists of 12 residues. Trimming stripped 3 bases from V and 7 bases from J, with 7 bases between. CDR1 is LGHDT, CDR2 YNNKEL, per germline (reference sequence). CDR3 sequence (DNA): TGTGCCAGCAGCCAGGGGGGGAACACCATATATTTT. It translates to CASSQGGNTIYF.

This clone was seen only a few times. A read error may produce the germline difference seen at one junction end. J is TRBJ1-5 and V is TRBV20-1; perhaps TRBD1 as D (6 bases). The CDR3 spans 15 residues. Looked up from germline, CDR1 is DFQATT and CDR2 is SNEGSKA (reference sequence). The CDR3 sequence is CIARETGGPNQPQHF. In nucleotides, the CDR3 is TGCATTGCTAGGGAGACAGGCGGCCCCAATCAGCCCCAGCATTTT.

This clone was seen ten or more times. The chain combines TRBV4-1 with TRBJ2-3; D possibly corresponds to TRBD2 (5 bases). Between the trimmed V and J ends, which lost 1 base and 9 bases, there was a span of 11 bases. Germline loops: CDR1 MGHRA, CDR2 YSYEKL. The CDR3 is made up of 13 amino acids. CDR3 DNA: TGCGCCAGCAGCCAAGTTTCGGCTAGCACGCAGTATTTT. Translation gives CASSQVSASTQYF.

This clone was observed many times. This chain links TRBV24-1 with TRBJ2-2; TRBD2 is a possible D gene (5 bases). V lost 2 bases, J lost 2 bases, and 11 bases lay in between. Looked up from germline, CDR1 is KGHDR and CDR2 is SFDVKD. CDR3 length: 16 amino acids. The CDR3 DNA reads as TGTGCCACCAGTGATTCGAAGCGGAGCAACACCGGGGAGCTGTTTTTT. This codes for CATSDSKRSNTGELFF.

This clone was seen repeatedly, ten times or more. V and J are TRBV10-3 and TRBJ2-1; D not certain. V lost 7 bases and J lost 8, with 12 bases in between. The germline V gene encodes CDR1 ENHRY and CDR2 SYGVKD. The CDR3 totals 12 residues. The CDR3, as DNA: TGTGCCATCAAGACGTATCCCGATGAGCAGTTCTTC. As protein: CAIKTYPDEQFF.

This clone was counted many times. The chain carries TRBV5-1 and TRBJ2-1, with unresolved D. CDR3 length equals 14 residues. From germline, CDR1 is SGHRS and CDR2 YFSETQ. V lost 0 bases, J lost 5 bases, and 9 bases lay in between. CDR3 in DNA: TGCGCCAGCAGCTTGGCCGAGGCAGACAATGAGCAGTTCTTC. It encodes CASSLAEADNEQFF. Full variable domain (rest looked up from reference TRBV5-1 and TRBJ2-1): KAGVTQTPRYLIKTRGQQVTLSCSPISGHRSVSWYQQTPGQGLQFLFEYFSETQRNKGNFPGRFSGRQFSNSRSEMNVSTLELGDSALYLCASSLAEADNEQFFGPGTRLTVL.

This clone was counted at least ten times. This may come from a read error, since a much larger clone is one base off. The chain employs TRBV28 and TRBJ2-7, with 8 bases that match TRBD1. This CDR3 has 14 residues. Germline lookup yields CDR1 MDHEN and CDR2 SYDVKM. The CDR3 DNA sequence: TGTGCGACCAGGGAACAGGGGGTATCCTACGAGCAGTACTTC. It translates to CATREQGVSYEQYF.

With regard to this clone: One junction end disagrees with the germline gene, perhaps due to a read error. V and J are TRBV19 and TRBJ1-5; D ambiguous. Per the germline V gene, CDR1 is LNHDA and CDR2 is SQIVND (reference sequence). The CDR3 has 15 amino acids. In DNA, the CDR3 is TGTGCCAGTGGTATTCGATCAGGACGTAATCAGCACCAGCATTTT. Its translation: CASGIRSGRNQHQHF.

This clone has ten or more counts. The rearrangement uses TRBV7-2 and TRBJ1-1; D is unclear. The length of the CDR3 is 13 residues. Trimming removed 1 base at V and 6 bases at J, with 9 bases between. Germline CDR1 and CDR2: SGHTA and FQGNSA. The DNA of the CDR3 is TGTGCCAGCAGCTTAGATGGGTTGGCTGAAGCTTTCTTT. This translates into CASSLDGLAEAFF.

This clone was recorded many times. The chain uses TRBV7-2 and TRBJ2-2, with D tentatively TRBD2 (6 bases). V dropped 2 bases and J dropped 3 bases, with 10 bases sitting between them. The CDR3 spans 15 residues. Germline-derived CDR1 and CDR2 are SGHTA and FQGNSA. CDR3 region: CASSLRTGDTGELFF. Here the CDR3 DNA reads TGTGCCAGCAGCTTACGGACGGGGGACACCGGGGAGCTGTTTTTT.

Ten or more counts support this clone. This chain uses TRBV5-5 with TRBJ2-7, with D possibly called TRBD1 or TRBD2 (5 bases each). Trimming removed 1 base at V and 3 bases at J, with 11 bases between. CDR1 and CDR2 (germline): SGHKS, YYEKEE (reference sequence). This CDR3 has 14 residues. The CDR3 coding sequence is TGTGCCAGCAGCTTGCTCGGGGCGGACTACGAGCAGTACTTC. Amino acids: CASSLLGADYEQYF. Full variable domain (outside the CDR3, taken from reference TRBV5-5 and TRBJ2-7): DAGVTQSPTHLIKTRGQQVTLRCSPISGHKSVSWYQQVLGQGPQFIFQYYEKEERGRGNFPDRFSARQFPNYSSELNVNALLLGDSALYLCASSLLGADYEQYFGPGTRLTVT.